Each of the 5 T cell receptor beta chains below was sequenced from the same sample in a study of blood T cell repertoires in COVID-19. The protocol was immunoSEQ multiplex PCR, while the TCRdb copy is restricted to in-frame clones and leaves out a portion. This table has around 120,000 clones, about 85% appearing once. Material: peripheral blood. The receptors originated from a man aged 35 to 55 with active or convalescent COVID-19.

V and J are TRBV12-3 or TRBV12-4 and TRBJ1-1; no clear D. The CDR3 is made up of 13 amino acids. V lost 6 bases, J lost 3 bases, and 11 bases lay in between. CDR3 loop: CASSYSRDTEAFF. The DNA of the CDR3 is TGTGCCAGCAGCTATTCGAGGGACACTGAAGCTTTCTTT.

The chain employs TRBV25-1 and TRBJ1-1; 7 bases map to TRBD1. Germline CDR1 MGHDK, CDR2 SYGVNS. The V and J ends lost 3 bases and 1 base, in that order; junction bases with no gene match: 2. CDR3 size: 14 residues. The CDR3 bases are TGTGCCAGCAGTGACTGGGACAGGAACACTGAAGCTTTCTTT. Residues: CASSDWDRNTEAFF.

This clone was detected only once. The chain uses TRBV5-5 and TRBJ2-3; 7 nucleotides line up with TRBD2. The ends lost 0 bases at V and 2 bases at J; junction bases unmatched: 3. Germline lookup yields CDR1 SGHKS and CDR2 YYEKEE (reference sequence). The CDR3 has 15 residues. CDR3 region: CASSLGAGNTDTQYF. The DNA for the CDR3 is TGTGCCAGCAGCTTGGGAGCGGGGAACACAGATACGCAGTATTTT.

The rearrangement uses TRBV10-3 and TRBJ1-6; 7 bases line up with TRBD1. The V segment lost 3 bases and the J segment 10 bases; nucleotides outside the gene matches: 3. The CDR3 is made up of 13 amino acids. Germline V gives CDR1 ENHRY, CDR2 SYGVKD. Here the CDR3 DNA reads TGTGCCATCAGTGAACAGGGGCGGTCACCCCTCCACTTT. Its protein is CAISEQGRSPLHF.

The chain is built from TRBV3-1 (or the pseudogene TRBV3-2) and TRBJ2-3; D is perhaps TRBD2 (7 bases). Trimming removed 4 bases from V and 4 bases from J, with 15 bases in between. The CDR3 totals 15 residues. The V gene's germline CDR1 is LGHDT and CDR2 YNNKEL (reference sequence). The chain's CDR3 is CASSPQRGGPDTQYF. CDR3 DNA: TGTGCCAGCAGCCCCCAGAGGGGGGGCCCAGATACGCAGTATTTT.